These 23 T cell receptor beta chains originate from one sample sequenced in a study of OX40 agonist ivuxolimab in advanced cancers. The assay was immunoSEQ multiplex PCR, and TCRdb's table has in-frame clones only and misses some. The data contain 68,000 or so clones, less than 95% of them seen just once; the ten biggest clones take up 0.85% to 1.2%. The source was CD4+ or CD8+ T cells sorted from blood, collected in a trial of the OX40 agonist ivuxolimab. All receptors come from an adult with an advanced solid tumor such as melanoma, head and neck, liver or kidney cancer.

This clone was counted a single time. The gene calls are TRBV10-3 and TRBJ2-7, with 9 positions matching TRBD1. This CDR3 region has 12 residues. Germline CDR1 ENHRY, CDR2 SYGVKD. The V and J ends lost 10 bases and 5 bases, in that order; junction bases with no gene match: 6. CDR3 protein: CATSDRGNEQYF. CDR3 nucleotides: TGTGCCACTTCGGACAGGGGAAACGAGCAGTACTTC.

The rearrangement links TRBV5-4 to TRBJ1-2; 9 bases map to TRBD1. J was trimmed by 0 bases and V by 6 bases; bases with no gene match: 3. This CDR3 contains 14 residues. Germline CDR1 is SGHNT and CDR2 is YYREEE (reference sequence). The CDR3 DNA reads TGTGCCAGCACCCGGACAGGGGCTAACTATGGCTACACCTTC. It yields the protein CASTRTGANYGYTF.

The J gene is TRBJ2-1, the V gene TRBV2, with TRBD2 matching over 8 bases. J was trimmed by 4 bases and V by 7 bases; bases with no gene match: 6. The germline V gene encodes CDR1 SNHLY and CDR2 FYNNEI. This CDR3 has 14 residues. CDR3 DNA sequence: TGTGCCAGCACGCCGGCTAGCGGGTACAATGAGCAGTTCTTC. It yields the protein CASTPASGYNEQFF.

This rearrangement joins TRBV7-9 to TRBJ2-5; 9 bases agree with TRBD2. This CDR3 is 14 amino acids long. From germline, CDR1 is SEHNR and CDR2 FQNEAQ (reference sequence). After removal of 1 base from V and 4 bases from J, the junction contained 1 base not matched to a gene. The CDR3 nucleotides are TGTGCCAGCAGCTTAGGCGGGGGGGGAGAGACCCAGTACTTC. Amino acids: CASSLGGGGETQYF.

This chain links TRBV19 with TRBJ2-5; 11 nucleotides match TRBD2. Losses at the gene ends were 5 bases for V and 5 bases for J; bases not matched to a gene: 10. The CDR3 sequence is 16 residues long. Germline values: CDR1 LNHDA, CDR2 SQIVND (reference sequence). DNA for the CDR3: TGTGCCAGTAGTTACATAGCGGGAGGGCCAGGGGAGACCCAGTACTTC. Translating it yields CASSYIAGGPGETQYF.

This chain links TRBV7-3 with TRBJ2-5, with D unclear. V lost 2 bases, J lost 5 bases, and 9 bases lay in between. Germline CDR1 and CDR2: SGHTA and FQGTGA. This CDR3 contains 13 residues. Written as DNA, the CDR3 is TGTGCCAGCAGCTTACAATACGGCGAGACCCAGTACTTC. Translating gives CASSLQYGETQYF. Combining the CDR3 with reference TRBV7-3 and TRBJ2-5 gives the whole variable domain GAGVSQTPSNKVTEKGKYVELRCDPISGHTALYWYRQSLGQGPEFLIYFQGTGAADDSGLPNDRFFAVRPEGSVSTLKIQRTERGDSAVYLCASSLQYGETQYFGPGTRLLVL.

This chain links TRBV5-1 with TRBJ2-2, with 9 positions matching TRBD1. CDR1 is SGHRS, CDR2 YFSETQ, per germline. The CDR3 has 18 amino acids. V shed 4 bases and J 7 bases; nucleotides not matched to a gene: 17. CDR3: CASSPTGQGRGPYGELFF. The CDR3 region has the DNA TGCGCCAGCAGCCCGACGGGACAGGGTCGGGGGCCCTACGGGGAGCTGTTTTTT.

The rearrangement links TRBV10-2 to TRBJ2-2; possibly TRBD2 for D (6 bases). The germline V gene encodes CDR1 WSHSY and CDR2 SAAADI. The CDR3 has 15 residues. V was shortened by 6 bases and J by 0 bases, with 11 bases between the two germline ends. Here the CDR3 reads CASRPGETNTGELFF. The CDR3 coding sequence is TGCGCCAGCAGGCCGGGGGAAACGAACACCGGGGAGCTGTTTTTT.

The chain has TRBV6-1 and TRBJ1-2; possibly TRBD1 for D (6 bases). Germline V gene lookup returns CDR1 MNHNS and CDR2 SASEGT. V lost 3 bases and J lost 7, with 18 bases in between. The CDR3 consists of 15 residues. The CDR3 region is CASSEGITGLGGYTF. CDR3 bases: TGTGCCAGCAGTGAGGGGATCACAGGGTTGGGTGGCTACACCTTC.

The chain carries TRBV2 and TRBJ1-4; TRBD1 agrees at 9 bases. Germline V gene lookup returns CDR1 SNHLY and CDR2 FYNNEI. CDR3 size: 13 residues. V lost 6 bases to trimming and J lost 8 bases; unmatched junction nucleotides: 4. CDR3 in amino acids: CASRQGAGEKLFF. In nucleotides, the CDR3 is TGTGCCAGCAGACAGGGGGCAGGGGAAAAACTGTTTTTT.

The chain couples TRBV5-6 to TRBJ2-2; the match to TRBD1 covers 9 bases. The CDR3 runs to 15 residues. Germline V gene data show CDR1 as SGHDT and CDR2 as YYEEEE. The trim removed 6 bases at V and 1 base at J, leaving 4 bases unmatched. DNA for the CDR3: TGTGCCAGCACCATGACAGGGGGGAACACCGGGGAGCTGTTTTTT. Its translation is CASTMTGGNTGELFF.

This chain links TRBV14 with TRBJ2-1; TRBD2 matches at 7 bases. Germline V gives CDR1 SGHDN, CDR2 FVKESK. The CDR3 extends over 16 amino acids. V lost 0 bases, J lost 2 bases, and 4 bases stayed unmatched. DNA for the CDR3: TGTGCCAGCAGCCAAGATCAACGGGGGGCCTACAATGAGCAGTTCTTC. As protein: CASSQDQRGAYNEQFF.

The chain carries TRBV2 and TRBJ1-2; a weak D match, TRBD1 (6 bases). The CDR3 consists of 16 residues. Trimming took off 6 bases at V and 5 bases at J, with 22 bases between the two ends. Germline assignment: CDR1 SNHLY and CDR2 FYNNEI. CDR3 nucleotides: TGTGCCAGCAGCCAAACCCGAAGCCAGGGGAAGTATGGCTACACCTTC. The encoded protein is CASSQTRSQGKYGYTF.

The chain has TRBV11-2 and TRBJ1-1, with no clear D. Germline V gene data show CDR1 as SGHAT and CDR2 as FQNNGV. V was trimmed by 5 bases and J by 0 bases, leaving 13 bases between them. The CDR3 loop spans 15 amino acids. This CDR3 reads CASSPGSILNTEAFF. Written as DNA, the CDR3 is TGTGCCAGCAGCCCTGGGTCCATATTGAACACTGAAGCTTTCTTT. Based on the CDR3 plus reference TRBV11-2 and TRBJ1-1, the full variable domain is EAGVAQSPRYKIIEKRQSVAFWCNPISGHATLYWYQQILGQGPKLLIQFQNNGVVDDSQLPKDRFSAERLKGVDSTLKIQPAKLEDSAVYLCASSPGSILNTEAFFGQGTRLTVV.

The J gene is TRBJ1-3, the V gene TRBV5-1, with D unresolved. This CDR3 comprises 15 residues. V was trimmed by 4 bases and J by 2 bases, leaving 13 bases between them. In germline, CDR1 is SGHRS, CDR2 YFSETQ. The CDR3 is CASSTGESTGNTIYF. The CDR3 DNA follows: TGCGCCAGCAGCACCGGGGAGAGTACTGGAAACACCATATATTTT.

The rearrangement joins TRBV7-3 to TRBJ2-2; 8 bases map to TRBD2. Germline CDR1 and CDR2: SGHTA and FQGTGA. Trimming removed 5 bases from V and 5 bases from J; junction bases left unmatched: 4. CDR3 length: 14 amino acids. The CDR3 DNA sequence: TGTGCCAGCAGCCCCAGCGGGAGTACCGGGGAGCTGTTTTTT. Its translation: CASSPSGSTGELFF.

A few counts support this clone. The rearrangement uses TRBV20-1 and TRBJ1-1; D is perhaps TRBD1 (5 bases). Trimming removed 7 bases at V and 8 bases at J, with 14 bases between. The CDR3 contains 11 residues. Germline V gene data show CDR1 as DFQATT and CDR2 as SNEGSKA (reference sequence). The CDR3 nucleotides read TGCAGTGTCCGATGGGGCAGGGAAGCTTTCTTT. It is translated as CSVRWGREAFF.

The V gene is TRBV5-1, the J gene TRBJ2-6; 7 nucleotides agree with TRBD2. CDR3 size: 15 residues. CDR1 and CDR2 (germline): SGHRS, YFSETQ. Germline trimming cut 3 bases from V and 0 bases from J; bases unmatched to any gene: 0. CDR3 protein: CASSSGGSGANVLTF. DNA of the CDR3: TGCGCCAGCAGCTCGGGGGGCTCTGGGGCCAACGTCCTGACTTTC.

The chain links TRBV6-5 to TRBJ2-7, with D possibly called TRBD1 or TRBD2 (5 bases each). Germline loops: CDR1 MNHEY, CDR2 SVGAGI. V was pared by 6 bases and J by 1 base, with 16 bases between. This CDR3 comprises 15 residues. CDR3 residues: CASRFGTATSYEQYF. CDR3 in DNA: TGTGCCAGCAGATTCGGGACCGCTACTTCCTACGAGCAGTACTTC.

The chain couples TRBV7-9 to TRBJ2-7; D uncertain. Trimming took 7 bases from V and 7 from J, leaving 14 bases between them. Germline V gives CDR1 SEHNR, CDR2 FQNEAQ (reference sequence). The CDR3 loop spans 12 amino acids. As DNA, the CDR3 is TGTGCCAGCACCCAGAACGCCGGTGAGCAGTACTTC. Protein sequence: CASTQNAGEQYF.

The V call is TRBV2, the J call TRBJ2-1; D is possibly TRBD2 (5 bases). Germline-derived CDR1 and CDR2 are SNHLY and FYNNEI. The ends were cut back, 6 bases at V and 5 bases at J, with 17 bases in the middle. There are 15 residues in the CDR3. In DNA, the CDR3 is TGTGCCAGCAGACTAGGATTGGGCCTCGACAATGAGCAGTTCTTC. The encoded protein is CASRLGLGLDNEQFF.

This chain links TRBV9 with TRBJ2-1, with TRBD2 matching over 16 bases. With V trimmed by 4 bases and J by 10 bases, 20 bases remained unmatched. The CDR3 has 20 amino acids. Looked up from germline, CDR1 is SGDLS and CDR2 is YYNGEE. The chain's CDR3 is CASSPQGTSGRAVAGGEQFF. The CDR3, as DNA: TGTGCCAGCAGCCCGCAAGGGACTAGCGGGAGGGCCGTCGCGGGGGGCGAGCAGTTCTTC.

V usage is TRBV6-1 and J usage is TRBJ1-2; D remains unclear. V was clipped by 2 bases and J by 7 bases, with 2 bases between them. The CDR3 covers 10 residues. Germline values: CDR1 MNHNS, CDR2 SASEGT. CDR3 bases: TGTGCCAGCAGTGAACTTGGCTACACCTTC. Translation: CASSELGYTF.